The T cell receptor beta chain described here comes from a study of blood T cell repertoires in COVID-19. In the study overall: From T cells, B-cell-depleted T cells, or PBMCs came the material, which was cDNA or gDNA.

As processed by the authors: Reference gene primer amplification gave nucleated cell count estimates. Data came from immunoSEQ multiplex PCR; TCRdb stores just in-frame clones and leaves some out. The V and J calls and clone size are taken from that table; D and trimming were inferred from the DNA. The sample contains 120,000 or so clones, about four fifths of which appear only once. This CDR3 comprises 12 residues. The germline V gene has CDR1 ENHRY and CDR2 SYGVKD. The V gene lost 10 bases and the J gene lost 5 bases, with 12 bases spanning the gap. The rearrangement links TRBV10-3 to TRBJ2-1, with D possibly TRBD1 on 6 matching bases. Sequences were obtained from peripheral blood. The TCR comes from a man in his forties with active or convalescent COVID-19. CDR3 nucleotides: TGTGCCAGCCGGACAGTAAACAATGAGCAGTTCTTC. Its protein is CASRTVNNEQFF.